This TCR beta chain is drawn from a study of vaccination and CD4 T cells after COVID-19. Study-wide background: Stimulation of the cells used overlapping spike peptide pools from SARS-CoV-2 and from the common cold coronaviruses HCoV-NL63, HCoV-OC43 and HCoV-229E.

Germline CDR1 reads DFQATT; CDR2 reads SNEGSKA (reference sequence). Trimming took off 3 bases at V and 1 base at J, with 9 bases between the two ends. There are 13 residues in the CDR3. Specified treatment: approximately nine-day PBMC culture with coronavirus spike peptide pools or control peptides (ViraFEST assay). There were positive PCR dates ranging from March to December 2020, all predating US Alpha, Beta and Delta variants. Sequence data for DNA of cultured CD4+ T cells were generated by the Oncomine TCR Beta short-read assay. One entry per CDR3 protein results from TCRdb running MiXCR on the PCR reads. The sample holds fewer than 4,500 distinct CDR3 sequences; more than 15% are singletons and the top ten take 13% to 15%. Study-level points and caveats: The study found median SARS-CoV-2-reactive clonotypes rising from 21 to 38, not significantly.

This clonotype ranks as medium-sized. Its target is not known. The chain combines TRBV20-1 with TRBJ1-1; D is ambiguous. The material sequenced was CD4+ T cells from blood, cultured in vitro. The sequence came from a human donor who had recovered from COVID-19. CDR3 in amino acids: CSASTVTNTEAFF. CDR3 nucleotide sequence: TGCAGTGCTAGTACCGTTACGAACACTGAAGCTTTCTTT.